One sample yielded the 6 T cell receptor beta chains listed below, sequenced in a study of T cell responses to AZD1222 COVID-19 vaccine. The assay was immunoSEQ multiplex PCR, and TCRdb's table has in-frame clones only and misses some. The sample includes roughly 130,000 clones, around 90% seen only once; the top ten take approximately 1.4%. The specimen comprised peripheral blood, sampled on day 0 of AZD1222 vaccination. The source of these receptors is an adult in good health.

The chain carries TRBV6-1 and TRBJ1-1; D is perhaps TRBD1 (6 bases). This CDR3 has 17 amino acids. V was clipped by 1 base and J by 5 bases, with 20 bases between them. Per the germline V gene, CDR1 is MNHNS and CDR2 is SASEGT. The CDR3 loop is CASSEGLYRVRGTEAFF. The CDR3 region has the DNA TGTGCCAGCAGTGAAGGTCTGTACAGGGTCCGGGGGACTGAAGCTTTCTTT.

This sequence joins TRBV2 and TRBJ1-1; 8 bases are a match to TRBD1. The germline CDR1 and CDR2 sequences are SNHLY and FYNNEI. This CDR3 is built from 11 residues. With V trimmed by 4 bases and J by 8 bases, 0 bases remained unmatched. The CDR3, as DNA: TGTGCCAGCAGTGGGACAGGGGAAGCTTTCTTT. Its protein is CASSGTGEAFF. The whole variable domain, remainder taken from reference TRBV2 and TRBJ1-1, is EPEVTQTPSHQVTQMGQEVILRCVPISNHLYFYWYRQILGQKVEFLVSFYNNEISEKSEIFDDQFSVERPDGSNFTLKIRSTKLEDSAMYFCASSGTGEAFFGQGTRLTVV.

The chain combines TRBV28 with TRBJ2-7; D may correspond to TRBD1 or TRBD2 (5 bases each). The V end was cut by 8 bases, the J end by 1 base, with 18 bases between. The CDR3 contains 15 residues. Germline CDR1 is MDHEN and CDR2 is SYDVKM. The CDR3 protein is CASGLSRGLSYEQYF. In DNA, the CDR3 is TGTGCCAGCGGCCTTAGCCGGGGCCTTTCCTACGAGCAGTACTTC.

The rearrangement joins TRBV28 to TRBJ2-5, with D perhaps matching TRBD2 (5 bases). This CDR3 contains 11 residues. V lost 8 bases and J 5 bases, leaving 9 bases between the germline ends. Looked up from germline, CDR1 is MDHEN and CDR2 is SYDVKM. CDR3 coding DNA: TGTGCCAGCGGACTTCTGGAGACCCAGTACTTC. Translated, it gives CASGLLETQYF.

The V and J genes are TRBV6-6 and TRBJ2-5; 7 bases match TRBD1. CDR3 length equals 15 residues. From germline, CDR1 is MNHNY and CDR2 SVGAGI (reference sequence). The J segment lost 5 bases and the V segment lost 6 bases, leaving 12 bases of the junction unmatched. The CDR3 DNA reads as TGTGCCAGCAGCGGACAGGAACGCAAATCGGAGACCCAGTACTTC. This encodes CASSGQERKSETQYF.

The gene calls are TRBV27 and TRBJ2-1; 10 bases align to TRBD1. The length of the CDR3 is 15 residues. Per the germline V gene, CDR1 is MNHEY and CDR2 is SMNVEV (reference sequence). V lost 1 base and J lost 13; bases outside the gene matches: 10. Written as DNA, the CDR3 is TGTGCCAGCAGTTTATTCGGGACAGGGGACAACGTACAGTTCTTC. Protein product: CASSLFGTGDNVQFF.